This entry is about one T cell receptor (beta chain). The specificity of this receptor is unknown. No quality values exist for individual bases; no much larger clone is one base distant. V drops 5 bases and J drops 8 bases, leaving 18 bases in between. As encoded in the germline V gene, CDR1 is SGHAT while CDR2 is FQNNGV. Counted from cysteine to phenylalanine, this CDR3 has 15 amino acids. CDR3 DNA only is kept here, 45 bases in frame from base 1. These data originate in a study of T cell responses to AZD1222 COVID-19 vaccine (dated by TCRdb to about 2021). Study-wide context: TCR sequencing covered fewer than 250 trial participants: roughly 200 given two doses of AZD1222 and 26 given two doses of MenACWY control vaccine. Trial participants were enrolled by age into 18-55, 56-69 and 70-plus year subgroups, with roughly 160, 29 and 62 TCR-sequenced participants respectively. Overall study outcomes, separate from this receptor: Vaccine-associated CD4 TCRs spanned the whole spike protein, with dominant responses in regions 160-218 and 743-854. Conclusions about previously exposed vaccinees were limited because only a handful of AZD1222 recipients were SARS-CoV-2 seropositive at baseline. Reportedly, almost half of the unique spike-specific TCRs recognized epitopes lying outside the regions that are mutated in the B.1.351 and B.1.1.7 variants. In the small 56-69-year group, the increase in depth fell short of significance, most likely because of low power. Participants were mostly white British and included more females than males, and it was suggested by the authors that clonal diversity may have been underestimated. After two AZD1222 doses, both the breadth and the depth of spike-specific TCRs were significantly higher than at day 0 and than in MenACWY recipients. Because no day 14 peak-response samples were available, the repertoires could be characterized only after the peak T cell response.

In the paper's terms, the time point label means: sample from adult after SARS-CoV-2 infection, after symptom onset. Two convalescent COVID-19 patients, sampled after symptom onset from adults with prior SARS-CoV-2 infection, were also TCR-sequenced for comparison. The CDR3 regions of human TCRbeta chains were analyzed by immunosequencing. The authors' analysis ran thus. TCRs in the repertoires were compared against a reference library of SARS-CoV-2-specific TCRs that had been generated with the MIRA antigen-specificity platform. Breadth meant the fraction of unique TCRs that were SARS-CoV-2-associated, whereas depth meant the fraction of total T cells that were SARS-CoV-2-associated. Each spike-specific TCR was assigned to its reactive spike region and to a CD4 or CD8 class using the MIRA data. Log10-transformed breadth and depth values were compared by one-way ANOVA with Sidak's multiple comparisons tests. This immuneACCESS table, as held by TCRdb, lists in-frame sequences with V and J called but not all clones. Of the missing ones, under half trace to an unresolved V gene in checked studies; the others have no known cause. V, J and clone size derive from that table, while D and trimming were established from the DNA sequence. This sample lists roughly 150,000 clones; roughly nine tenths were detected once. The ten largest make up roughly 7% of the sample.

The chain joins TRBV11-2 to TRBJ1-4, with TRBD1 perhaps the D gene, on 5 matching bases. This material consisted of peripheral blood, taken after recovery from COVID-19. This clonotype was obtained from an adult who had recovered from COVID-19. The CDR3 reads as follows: CASSPPGLPEEKLFF. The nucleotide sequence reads TGTGCCAGCAGCCCCCCGGGGCTCCCGGAGGAAAAACTGTTTTTT.